Detailed here is one T cell receptor beta chain. The specificity of this receptor is unknown. The junction departs from germline at one end; a sequencing error may be responsible. RNA was isolated from bulk unsorted tissue, and RNA quality was assessed with a NanoDrop ND-1000 and an Agilent 2100. The donors were newly diagnosed lung cancer patients admitted for thoracic surgery in China from August to November 2014 who had not received prior chemotherapy. Patients with previous radiotherapy or chemotherapy, or with another concurrent cancer, were excluded from the study. Surgical tissue pieces of roughly 1-2.1 cm3 were preserved in RNAlater solution and stored at -80 °C until use. Sequences MNHNY (CDR1) and SVGAGI (CDR2) are obtained from the germline V gene (reference sequence). The CDR3 runs 17 amino acids, cysteine and phenylalanine included. Only the CDR3 portion is preserved as DNA: 51 bases, with reading frame beginning at the first base.

Libraries came from multiplex PCR. Sequencing instrument: Illumina HiSeq 2500. TCRbeta libraries were constructed through three rounds of nested PCR with primers (Table S4) according to protocols adapted from ARM-PCR. Before sequencing, PCR products of 200-500 bp were cut from the gel and purified using the QIAquick gel extraction kit. As for the authors' bioinformatics: Trimmomatic was used to clean the reads, FLASH merged the cleaned reads into complete CDR3 sequences, and MiTCR assigned the sequences to V(D)J germline segments. VDJtools was used to compute clonal diversity as the inverse Simpson's index. Productive reads were defined as in-frame sequences without a premature stop codon. TCRdb passed the public sequencing reads through fastp at Q25 and MiXCR, retaining productive beta sequences. CDR3 protein duplicates are merged, each entry listing the most common genes and DNA. TCRdb, rather than the study authors, made the V and J calls. This sample holds about 75,000 distinct CDR3 sequences; under 80% were observed only once. The ten largest clones add up to approximately 12% of the sample.

The record originates from a study of tumor and adjacent non-tumor tissue in lung cancer (dated by TCRdb to 2017 to 2018). The study in broad terms: The cohort included more than nine adenocarcinoma, 2 squamous cell carcinoma and 1 small cell lung cancer patients. Some 31 paired specimens, one tumor and one normal lung sample per patient, were profiled by TCRbeta CDR3 sequencing. The study compared bulk TCRbeta repertoires from lung tumor tissue and matched distant non-tumor lung tissue of about 16 lung cancer patients. Ages among the approximately 15 patients ranged from about 30 to 80 years, there were roughly 10 men and 5 women, and disease was at TNM stage I to III. A total of some 130,000,000 productive TCRbeta reads were generated by sequencing, corresponding to an average of roughly 4 million reads per sample.

Paper-wide results and their limitations: A significantly larger cumulative share of the repertoire was made up by the top 100 clones in normal lung than in tumor tissue. TCR diversity was significantly higher in younger patients, and greater tumor TCR diversity was associated with shorter overall survival and shorter disease-free survival. With only about 14 patients in the cohort, the authors noted that larger samples and more detailed clinical data are needed. Significantly higher TCR diversity (inverse Simpson) was observed in tumor tissue than in normal lung tissue (approximately 430 vs 150, P = 0.0075, Mann-Whitney U test). The sequencing platform is not named in the methods, and unique molecular identifiers are not mentioned. Peripheral blood was not sequenced, so blood TCRbeta repertoires in these lung cancer patients were not examined.

This sequence originates from a woman aged 45-65 years with non-small cell lung cancer. The chain uses TRBV6-6 and TRBJ2-7; 9 central nucleotides agree with TRBD2. The specimen sequenced was lung tumor tissue. The sequenced DNA: TGTGCTAGCAGTTACCCGTTCCGAGCGGGAGGTGATTACGAGCAGTACTTC. It codes for CASSYPFRAGGDYEQYF.